The 19 T cell receptor beta chains reported below all come from one sample, sequenced in a study of blood T cell repertoires in COVID-19. The assay was immunoSEQ multiplex PCR, and TCRdb's table has in-frame clones only and misses some. This table holds some 110,000 clones, about 87% found once. Sequenced input: peripheral blood. The receptors stem from a man in his fifties or sixties with acute or convalescent COVID-19.

The chain carries TRBV11-2 and TRBJ2-3; D is unclear. The length of the CDR3 is 17 residues. V was clipped by 5 bases and J by 3 bases, with 21 bases between them. Germline CDR1 and CDR2: SGHAT and FQNNGV. CDR3 amino acids: CASSRRVGGALTDTQYF. As DNA, the CDR3 is TGTGCCAGCAGCCGCCGCGTTGGCGGAGCCCTAACAGATACGCAGTATTTT.

The chain recombines TRBV5-4 with TRBJ1-4; 9 bases are a match to TRBD1. There are 16 residues in the CDR3. Germline values: CDR1 SGHNT, CDR2 YYREEE (reference sequence). The V segment lost 4 bases and the J segment 5 bases; nucleotides outside the gene matches: 9. DNA of the CDR3: TGTGCCAGCAGCACTGATTTGGACAGGGGCAATGAAAAACTGTTTTTT. This codes for CASSTDLDRGNEKLFF.

The chain couples TRBV28 to TRBJ1-2; D not resolved. V lost 2 bases, J lost 7 bases, and 14 bases lay in between. From germline, CDR1 is MDHEN and CDR2 SYDVKM. CDR3 length: 14 amino acids. CDR3 sequence: CASSLPSRGLGYTF. CDR3 coding DNA: TGTGCCAGCAGTTTACCCTCTCGGGGTCTTGGCTACACCTTC.

The chain employs TRBV3-1 (or the pseudogene TRBV3-2) and TRBJ1-6; 8 nucleotides agree with TRBD1. V shed 4 bases and J 6 bases; nucleotides not matched to a gene: 14. The CDR3 covers 18 residues. Germline V gene sequence: CDR1 LGHDT, CDR2 YNNKEL (reference sequence). CDR3 in amino acids: CASSRKLPGQATNSPLHF. The CDR3 DNA is TGTGCCAGCAGCCGGAAACTTCCGGGACAGGCCACTAATTCACCCCTCCACTTT.

This clone came up a few times. The V gene is TRBV5-4, the J gene TRBJ2-1, with TRBD2 matching over 9 bases. Germline assignment: CDR1 SGHNT and CDR2 YYREEE (reference sequence). The CDR3 is made up of 15 amino acids. Trimming removed 0 bases from V and 4 bases from J; junction bases left unmatched: 2. The CDR3 region has the DNA TGTGCCAGCAGCTTGGTGCTAGCGGGGTACAATGAGCAGTTCTTC. It translates to CASSLVLAGYNEQFF.

This clone has just one count. The genes are TRBV7-9 and TRBJ2-2, with D possibly matching TRBD2 (6 bases). The CDR3 extends over 16 amino acids. Trimming removed 5 bases at V and 5 bases at J, with 18 bases between. Germline CDR1 is SEHNR and CDR2 is FQNEAQ (reference sequence). CDR3 in DNA: TGTGCCAGCAGCCCTCGGGAGCGGGTAGGGACCGGGGAGCTGTTTTTT. It specifies CASSPRERVGTGELFF.

The V call is TRBV9, the J call TRBJ2-5; D may be TRBD2 (6 bases). The CDR3 loop spans 13 amino acids. Germline V gives CDR1 SGDLS, CDR2 YYNGEE. Trimming left V 0 bases short and J 5 bases short, with 8 bases between. The CDR3, as DNA: TGTGCCAGCAGCGTAGGGCGGGGCGAGACCCAGTACTTC. Amino acids: CASSVGRGETQYF.

Written as DNA, the CDR3 is TGTGCCAGCAGCTTAGATGGGGGGGCTTTCCAAGAGACCCAGTACTTC. Encoded protein: CASSLDGGAFQETQYF. The V call is TRBV11-2, the J call TRBJ2-5; possible D gene TRBD2, 7 bases. Trimming took off 0 bases at V and 1 base at J, with 12 bases between the two ends. The germline V gene encodes CDR1 SGHAT and CDR2 FQNNGV. The CDR3 is made up of 16 amino acids.

The rearrangement links TRBV5-1 to TRBJ1-6; 9 nucleotides agree with TRBD1. The CDR3 consists of 13 residues. Germline CDR1 and CDR2: SGHRS and YFSETQ. Trimming took 4 bases from V and 11 from J; bases not matched to a gene: 4. CDR3 protein: CASSPGQGPPLHF. The CDR3 DNA is TGCGCCAGCAGCCCGGGACAGGGTCCACCCCTCCACTTT.

The chain recombines TRBV6-5 with TRBJ1-2, with D maybe TRBD1 (5 bases). In germline, CDR1 is MNHEY, CDR2 SVGAGI. CDR3 length equals 15 residues. Trimming stripped 0 bases from V and 4 bases from J, with 12 bases between. CDR3 loop: CASSYSDLGVYGYTF. In nucleotides, the CDR3 is TGTGCCAGCAGTTACTCGGATTTAGGGGTCTATGGCTACACCTTC.

The V gene is TRBV20-1, the J gene TRBJ2-1; 11 bases line up with TRBD2. Germline CDR1 DFQATT, CDR2 SNEGSKA (reference sequence). The CDR3 spans 15 residues. The trim removed 3 bases at V and 5 bases at J, leaving 6 bases unmatched. This chain's CDR3 is CSASPLAGGDNEQFF. The CDR3, as DNA: TGCAGTGCTAGTCCCCTAGCGGGAGGAGACAATGAGCAGTTCTTC.

This clone was recorded once. The chain uses TRBV18 and TRBJ1-1; D gene ambiguous. The ends were cut back, 2 bases at V and 1 base at J, with 8 bases in the middle. The CDR3 runs 14 residues. CDR1 is KGHSH, CDR2 LQKENI, per germline. CDR3: CASSPGQSNTEAFF. CDR3 sequence (DNA): TGTGCCAGCTCACCAGGGCAATCGAACACTGAAGCTTTCTTT.

This clone was recorded only once. This chain links TRBV25-1 with TRBJ1-6; D is perhaps TRBD1 (5 bases). The CDR3 extends over 15 amino acids. The germline V gene encodes CDR1 MGHDK and CDR2 SYGVNS. V was shortened by 3 bases and J by 8 bases, with 14 bases between the two germline ends. As DNA, the CDR3 is TGTGCCAGCAGTGAGAAAGGGGCGGTTTATTCACCCCTCCACTTT. It translates to CASSEKGAVYSPLHF.

The chain combines TRBV5-5 with TRBJ2-4, with D unresolved. The CDR3 is 14 amino acids. Germline V gives CDR1 SGHKS, CDR2 YYEKEE (reference sequence). The V and J ends lost 0 bases and 0 bases respectively, with 4 bases between them. The CDR3 DNA is TGTGCCAGCAGCTTGGGACTAGCCAAAAACATTCAGTACTTC. Translation gives CASSLGLAKNIQYF.

J is TRBJ2-2 and V is TRBV4-2, with D possibly being TRBD2 (5 bases). The CDR3 contains 15 residues. Germline-derived CDR1 and CDR2 are LGHNA and YNFKEQ. With 1 base removed from V and 7 bases from J, the gap between germline ends came to 13 bases. The CDR3 DNA reads as TGTGCCAGCAGCCAAGTCGGGGTTGCGGACGGGGAGCTGTTTTTT. Translated: CASSQVGVADGELFF.

This clone was detected once. The V gene is TRBV15, the J gene TRBJ2-7, with a weak D call TRBD1 (6 bases). V was pared by 4 bases and J by 2 bases, with 12 bases between. The length of the CDR3 is 14 residues. CDR1 and CDR2 (germline): LNHNV, YYDKDF (reference sequence). Written as DNA, the CDR3 is TGTGCCACCAGCACAACAGGGTTGCCCTACGAGCAGTACTTC. Residues: CATSTTGLPYEQYF. Variable domain in full (rest from reference TRBV15 and TRBJ2-7): DAMVIQNPRYQVTQFGKPVTLSCSQTLNHNVMYWYQQKSSQAPKLLFHYYDKDFNNEADTPDNFQSRRPNTSFCFLDIRSPGLGDTAMYLCATSTTGLPYEQYFGPGTRLTVT.

V is TRBV6-5 and J is TRBJ1-1; 8 positions match TRBD1. With V trimmed by 0 bases and J by 5 bases, 5 bases remained unmatched. The CDR3 is 15 residues long. Germline V gives CDR1 MNHEY, CDR2 SVGAGI. CDR3 protein: CASSYSPGGTTEAFF. DNA of the CDR3: TGTGCCAGCAGTTACTCCCCAGGGGGCACGACTGAAGCTTTCTTT.

The rearrangement links TRBV3-1 (or the pseudogene TRBV3-2) to TRBJ1-4; tentatively, D is TRBD1 (5 bases). Germline CDR1 is LGHDT and CDR2 is YNNKEL (reference sequence). This CDR3 region has 15 residues. V lost 5 bases and J lost 6, with 16 bases in between. The CDR3 region is CASSFGAGLYEKLFF. CDR3 DNA: TGTGCCAGCAGCTTCGGTGCAGGGTTATATGAAAAACTGTTTTTT.

The chain is built from TRBV28 and TRBJ1-3; 11 bases are shared with TRBD1. The CDR3 covers 16 residues. Germline V gives CDR1 MDHEN, CDR2 SYDVKM. Unmatched junction bases numbered 8, after V lost 6 bases and J lost 4 bases. This CDR3 reads CASRPGDRGKGNTIYF. CDR3 DNA: TGTGCCAGCAGACCCGGGGACAGGGGGAAAGGAAACACCATATATTTT.